This TCR beta chain was observed in a study of blood T cell repertoires in COVID-19. Germline-derived CDR1 and CDR2 are SGHVS and FNYEAQ. Trimming cost V 5 bases and J 2 bases, with 12 bases left between them. CDR3 size: 15 residues. The authors' processing: Reference gene primers were amplified, and this amplification served to estimate nucleated cell counts. Assay: immunoSEQ multiplex PCR; the TCRdb copy retains only in-frame clones and omits some. That table is the source of V, J and clone size, and D and trimming were worked out from the DNA. The table includes fewer than 200,000 clones, 80% to 90% detected once.

What was sequenced was peripheral blood. The chain carries TRBV7-6 and TRBJ2-2; D possibly corresponds to TRBD2 (6 bases). The sequence derives from a man aged 18 to 29 who had recovered from COVID-19. CDR3 sequence reads: CASSRPGDNTGELFF. CDR3 nucleotide sequence: TGTGCCAGCAGCAGACCGGGAGATAACACCGGGGAGCTGTTTTTT.